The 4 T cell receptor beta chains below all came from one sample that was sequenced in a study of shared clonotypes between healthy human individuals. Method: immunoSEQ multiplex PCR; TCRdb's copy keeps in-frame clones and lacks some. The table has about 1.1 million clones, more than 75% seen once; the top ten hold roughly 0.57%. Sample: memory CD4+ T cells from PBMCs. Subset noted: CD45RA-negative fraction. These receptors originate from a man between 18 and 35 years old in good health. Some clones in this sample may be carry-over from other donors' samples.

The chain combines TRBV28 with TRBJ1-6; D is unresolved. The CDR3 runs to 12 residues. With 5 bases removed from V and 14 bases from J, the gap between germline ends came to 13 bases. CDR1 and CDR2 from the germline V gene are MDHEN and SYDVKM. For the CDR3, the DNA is TGTGCCAGCAGTCAAAAGGGTAGGACCCTCCACTTT. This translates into CASSQKGRTLHF.

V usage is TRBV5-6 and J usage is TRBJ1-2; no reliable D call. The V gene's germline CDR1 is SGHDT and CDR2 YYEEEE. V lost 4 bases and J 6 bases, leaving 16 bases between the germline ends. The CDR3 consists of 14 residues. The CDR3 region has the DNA TGTGCCAGCAGCCCTGGGGTGGGTAGGGATGGCTACACCTTC. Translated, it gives CASSPGVGRDGYTF.

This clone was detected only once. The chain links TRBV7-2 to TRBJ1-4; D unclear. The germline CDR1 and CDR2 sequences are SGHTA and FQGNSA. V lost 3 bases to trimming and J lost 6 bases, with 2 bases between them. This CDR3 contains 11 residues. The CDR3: CASSFHEKLFF. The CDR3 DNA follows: TGTGCCAGCAGCTTCCATGAAAAACTGTTTTTT.

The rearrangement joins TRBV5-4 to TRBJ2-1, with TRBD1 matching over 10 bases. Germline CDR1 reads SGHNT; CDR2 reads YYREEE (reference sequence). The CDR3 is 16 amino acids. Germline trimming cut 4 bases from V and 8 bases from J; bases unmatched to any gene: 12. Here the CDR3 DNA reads TGTGCCAGCAGCCCTCCCGCGGGACAGGGGAAGTATGAGCAGTTCTTC. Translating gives CASSPPAGQGKYEQFF.